This is a list of T cell receptor beta chains from one sample in a study of T cell responses to AZD1222 COVID-19 vaccine. The data were produced by immunoSEQ multiplex PCR, yet TCRdb's version contains in-frame clones alone and is incomplete. Of about 170,000 clones listed, around 85% are singletons. This specimen consisted of peripheral blood, obtained 28 days after the second AZD1222 dose. These receptors originate from an adult who received the AZD1222 COVID-19 vaccine. CDR3s include the opening cysteine and the closing phenylalanine or tryptophan. D genes are given only for firm matches. Rows may omit the clone size; those that give it use once, few, many or a size class.

v_call: TRBV2; d_call: TRBD1; clone_size: NA; j_call: TRBJ1-2; cdr3_nt: TGTGCCAGCAAGGGACAGGGACGAGGGTATGGCTACACCTTC; cdr3_aa: CASKGQGRGYGYTF
v_call: TRBV5-1; d_call: NA; clone_size: NA; j_call: TRBJ2-5; cdr3_nt: TGCGCCAGCAGCTTGGCCGGGGGAACGACCCAGTACTTC; cdr3_aa: CASSLAGGTTQYF
v_call: TRBV7-8; d_call: TRBD1; clone_size: NA; j_call: TRBJ1-1; cdr3_nt: TGTGCCAGCAGCCCCCTGGAGGGACAGGCTGTATTGAACACTGAAGCTTTCTTT; cdr3_aa: CASSPLEGQAVLNTEAFF
v_call: TRBV19; d_call: NA; clone_size: NA; j_call: TRBJ1-5; cdr3_nt: TGTGCCAGTAGTATCAGCAGGGTTGGCAATCAGCCCCAGCATTTT; cdr3_aa: CASSISRVGNQPQHF
v_call: TRBV18; d_call: NA; clone_size: NA; j_call: TRBJ2-7; cdr3_nt: TGTGCCAGCTCACCAAATAAGGGTCGTTACGAGCAGTACTTC; cdr3_aa: CASSPNKGRYEQYF
v_call: TRBV2; d_call: NA; clone_size: NA; j_call: TRBJ1-2; cdr3_nt: TGTGCCAGCATGGGTCGTGGAGCTAACTATGGCTACACCTTC; cdr3_aa: CASMGRGANYGYTF
v_call: TRBV5-4; d_call: NA; clone_size: NA; j_call: TRBJ1-2; cdr3_nt: TGTGCCAGCAGCTCGCCGGTCTATGGCTACACCTTC; cdr3_aa: CASSSPVYGYTF
v_call: TRBV25-1; d_call: NA; clone_size: once; j_call: TRBJ2-3; cdr3_nt: TGTGCCAGCAGCTCTAGCGTAGATACGCAGTATTTT; cdr3_aa: CASSSSVDTQYF
v_call: TRBV6-5; d_call: TRBD1; clone_size: NA; j_call: TRBJ1-2; cdr3_nt: TGTGCCAGCAGCTGGGACAGCTATGGCTACACCTTC; cdr3_aa: CASSWDSYGYTF
v_call: TRBV7-2; d_call: NA; clone_size: NA; j_call: TRBJ1-2; cdr3_nt: TGTGCCAGCAGCCCGGGGGTCGGCAACTATGGCTACACCTTC; cdr3_aa: CASSPGVGNYGYTF
v_call: TRBV3-1/TRBV3-2; d_call: TRBD1; clone_size: few; j_call: TRBJ1-2; cdr3_nt: TGTGCCAGCAGCCAACAAGGGGGCGAAGGCTACACCTTC; cdr3_aa: CASSQQGGEGYTF
v_call: TRBV3-1/TRBV3-2; d_call: NA; clone_size: once; j_call: TRBJ1-2; cdr3_nt: TGTGCCAGCAGCCAAGTACAGGTTTACGGGGCGGGTAACTATGGCTACACCTTC; cdr3_aa: CASSQVQVYGAGNYGYTF
v_call: TRBV4-3; d_call: NA; clone_size: NA; j_call: TRBJ2-2; cdr3_nt: TGCGCCAGCAGCCATCGCAGGGTTTCGGGCACCGGGGAGCTGTTTTTT; cdr3_aa: CASSHRRVSGTGELFF
v_call: TRBV19; d_call: NA; clone_size: NA; j_call: TRBJ1-4; cdr3_nt: TGTGCCAGTAGTATGGCAGGAGTTAATGAAAAACTGTTTTTT; cdr3_aa: CASSMAGVNEKLFF
v_call: TRBV9; d_call: TRBD1; clone_size: NA; j_call: TRBJ1-3; cdr3_nt: TGTGCCAGCAGCGCCTCCCAGGGGGCCAGGGGAAACACCATATATTTT; cdr3_aa: CASSASQGARGNTIYF
v_call: TRBV3-1/TRBV3-2; d_call: TRBD2; clone_size: NA; j_call: TRBJ2-7; cdr3_nt: TGTGCCAGCAGCCTTAGCGGGGGAACCTACGAGCAGTACTTC; cdr3_aa: CASSLSGGTYEQYF
v_call: TRBV10-3; d_call: TRBD1; clone_size: NA; j_call: TRBJ1-5; cdr3_nt: TGTGCCATCAGTGTCCAGGGGGCTGAGCCCCAGCATTTT; cdr3_aa: CAISVQGAEPQHF
v_call: TRBV7-9; d_call: TRBD1; clone_size: NA; j_call: TRBJ1-2; cdr3_nt: TGTGCCAGCAGCCCCCCGGGACAGGGTACCTATGGCTACACCTTC; cdr3_aa: CASSPPGQGTYGYTF
v_call: TRBV7-2; d_call: NA; clone_size: NA; j_call: TRBJ1-1; cdr3_nt: TGTGCCAGCACCCCTGGACTGGACAGTCAGAACACTGAAGCTTTCTTT; cdr3_aa: CASTPGLDSQNTEAFF
v_call: TRBV10-3; d_call: NA; clone_size: NA; j_call: TRBJ2-3; cdr3_nt: TGTGCCACCCAAGGGCCGGTTGATACGCAGTATTTT; cdr3_aa: CATQGPVDTQYF